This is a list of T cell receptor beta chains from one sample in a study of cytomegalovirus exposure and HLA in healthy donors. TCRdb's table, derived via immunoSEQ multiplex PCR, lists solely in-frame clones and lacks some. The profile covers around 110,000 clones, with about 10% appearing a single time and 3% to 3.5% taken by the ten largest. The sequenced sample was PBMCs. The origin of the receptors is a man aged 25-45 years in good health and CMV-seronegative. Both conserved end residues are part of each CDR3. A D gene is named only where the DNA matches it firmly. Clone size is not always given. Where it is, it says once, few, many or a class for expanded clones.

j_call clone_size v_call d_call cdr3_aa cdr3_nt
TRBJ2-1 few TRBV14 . CASSPSQGPYNEQFF TGTGCCAGCAGCCCGTCACAGGGTCCCTACAATGAGCAGTTCTTC
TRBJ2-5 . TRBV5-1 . CASSLDLQQETQYF TGCGCCAGCAGCTTGGATTTGCAGCAAGAGACCCAGTACTTC
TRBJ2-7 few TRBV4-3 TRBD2 CASSPSFAGGGEQYF TGCGCCAGCAGCCCCAGTTTTGCGGGGGGAGGTGAGCAGTACTTC
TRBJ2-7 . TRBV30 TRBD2 CAWTFGGGGIYEQYF TGTGCCTGGACTTTCGGGGGCGGGGGGATTTACGAGCAGTACTTC
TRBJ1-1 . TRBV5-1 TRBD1 CASSPGQGEIVNTEAFF TGCGCCAGCAGCCCGGGACAGGGGGAAATTGTGAACACTGAAGCTTTCTTT
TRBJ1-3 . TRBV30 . CACIPPWEGRDTIYF TGTGCCTGCATCCCCCCATGGGAAGGGAGGGACACCATATATTTT
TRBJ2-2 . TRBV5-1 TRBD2 CASSLLAVGTGELFF TGCGCCAGCAGCTTACTAGCGGTCGGAACCGGGGAGCTGTTTTTT
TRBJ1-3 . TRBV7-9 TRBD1 CASSGQGKGNTIYF TGTGCCAGCAGCGGACAGGGGAAGGGAAACACCATATATTTT
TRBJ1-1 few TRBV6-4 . CASSPQSGTEAFF TGTGCCAGCAGCCCCCAGTCGGGCACTGAAGCTTTCTTT
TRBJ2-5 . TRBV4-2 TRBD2 CASSQAAGGKEETQYF TGTGCCAGCAGCCAAGCAGCGGGAGGGAAAGAAGAGACCCAGTACTTC
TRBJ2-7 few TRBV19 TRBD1 CASSSQGAYEQYF TGTGCCAGTAGTTCACAGGGGGCCTACGAGCAGTACTTC
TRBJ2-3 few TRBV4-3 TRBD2 CASSPDPERGSTDTQYF TGCGCCAGCAGCCCTGACCCTGAGCGGGGGAGCACAGATACGCAGTATTTT
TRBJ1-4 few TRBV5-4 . CASSSTGDNEKLFF TGTGCCAGCAGCTCGACAGGCGATAATGAAAAACTGTTTTTT
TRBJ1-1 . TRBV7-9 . CASSSATSGNTEAFF TGTGCCAGCAGCTCCGCCACGTCGGGGAACACTGAAGCTTTCTTT
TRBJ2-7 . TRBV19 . CASSAARGYEQYF TGTGCCAGTAGTGCAGCCAGGGGCTACGAGCAGTACTTC
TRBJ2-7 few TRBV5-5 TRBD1 CASSFGQGRYEQYF TGTGCCAGCAGCTTCGGACAGGGGAGGTACGAGCAGTACTTC
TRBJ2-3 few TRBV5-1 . CASSPQQGTDTQYF TGCGCCAGCAGCCCTCAACAGGGAACAGATACGCAGTATTTT
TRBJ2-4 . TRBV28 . CASSPLRSRVPKNIQYF TGTGCCAGCAGTCCCCTGAGGAGCCGTGTGCCCAAAAACATTCAGTACTTC
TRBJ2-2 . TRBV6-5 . CASSYSPQTGELFF TGTGCCAGCAGTTACTCACCCCAGACCGGGGAGCTGTTTTTT
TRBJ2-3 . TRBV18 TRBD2 CASSPPLAGGRGDTQYF TGTGCCAGCTCACCACCCCTAGCGGGAGGTCGTGGAGATACGCAGTATTTT
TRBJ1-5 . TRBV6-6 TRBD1 CASPGTGTNQPQHF TGTGCCAGCCCCGGGACAGGGACGAATCAGCCCCAGCATTTT
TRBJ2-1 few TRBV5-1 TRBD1 CASSRDRETYNEQFF TGCGCCAGCAGCCGGGACAGGGAAACATACAATGAGCAGTTCTTC
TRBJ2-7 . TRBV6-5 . CASSLTNTYEQYF TGTGCCAGCAGTCTGACAAACACCTACGAGCAGTACTTC
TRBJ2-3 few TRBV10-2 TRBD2 CASRLTSGGGDTQYF TGCGCCAGCAGGCTGACTAGCGGGGGCGGGGATACGCAGTATTTT
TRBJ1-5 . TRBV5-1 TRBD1 CASSQGTGNQPQHF TGCGCCAGCAGCCAAGGGACAGGTAATCAGCCCCAGCATTTT
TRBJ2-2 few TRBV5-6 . CASRRAQDIYTGELFF TGTGCCAGCAGGAGGGCTCAAGATATCTACACCGGGGAGCTGTTTTTT
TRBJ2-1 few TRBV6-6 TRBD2 CASSYPPRTSNEQFF TGTGCCAGCAGTTACCCTCCTCGGACTAGCAATGAGCAGTTCTTC
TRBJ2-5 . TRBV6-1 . CASSVRQSAIQETQYF TGTGCCAGCAGTGTACGACAGAGCGCGATCCAAGAGACCCAGTACTTC
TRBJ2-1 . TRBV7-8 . CASAGPGSYNEQFF TGTGCCAGCGCGGGGCCAGGCTCCTACAATGAGCAGTTCTTC
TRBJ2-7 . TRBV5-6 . CASSLGGVTYEQYF TGTGCCAGCAGCTTGGGGGGGGTGACCTACGAGCAGTACTTC
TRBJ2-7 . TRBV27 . CASSLSLGRDEQYF TGTGCCAGCAGTTTATCCCTAGGTCGGGACGAGCAGTACTTC
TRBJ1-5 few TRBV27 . CASSFRGPFLASNQPQHF TGTGCCAGCAGCTTCAGGGGCCCATTCCTTGCTAGCAATCAGCCCCAGCATTTT
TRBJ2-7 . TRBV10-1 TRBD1 CASSESAGGNEQHF TGCGCCAGCAGTGAGTCAGCAGGGGGCAACGAGCAGCACTTC
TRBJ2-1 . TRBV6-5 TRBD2 CASSYSAGVEQFF TGTGCCAGCAGTTACTCGGCGGGGGTCGAGCAGTTCTTC
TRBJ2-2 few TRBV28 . CASNQYAGELFF TGTGCCAGCAATCAGTACGCCGGGGAGCTGTTTTTT
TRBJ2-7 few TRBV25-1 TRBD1 CASSEPGQVYEQYF TGTGCCAGCAGTGAACCGGGACAGGTCTACGAGCAGTACTTC
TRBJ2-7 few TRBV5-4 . CASSSQTGNYEQYF TGTGCCAGCAGCTCCCAGACAGGAAACTACGAGCAGTACTTC
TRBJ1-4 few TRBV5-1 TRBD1 CASSYGQGNEKLFF TGCGCCAGCAGCTACGGACAGGGGAATGAAAAACTGTTTTTT
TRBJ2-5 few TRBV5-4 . CASSLGPVQETQYF TGTGCCAGCAGCTTGGGGCCCGTACAAGAGACCCAGTACTTC
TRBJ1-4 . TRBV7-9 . CASSLAGAVLEKLFF TGTGCCAGCAGCTTAGCTGGGGCAGTTCTTGAAAAACTGTTTTTT
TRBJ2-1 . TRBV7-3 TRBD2 CASSLTSGTEQFF TGTGCCAGCAGCTTAACTAGCGGGACCGAGCAGTTCTTC
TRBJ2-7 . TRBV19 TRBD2 CASSTVSGRASEQYF TGTGCCAGTAGTACGGTTAGCGGGAGGGCCTCCGAGCAGTACTTC
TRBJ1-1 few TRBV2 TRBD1 CASRPQGVAFF TGTGCCAGCAGGCCCCAGGGGGTGGCTTTCTTT
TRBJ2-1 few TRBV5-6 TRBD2 CASSLRLAGGLDEQFF TGTGCCAGCAGCTTGAGGCTAGCGGGGGGGCTAGATGAGCAGTTCTTC
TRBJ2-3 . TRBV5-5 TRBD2 CASSLEFAYLAGGTDTQYF TGTGCCAGCAGCTTGGAATTCGCGTACTTAGCGGGGGGCACAGATACGCAGTATTTT
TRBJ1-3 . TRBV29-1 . CSVGIGSGNTIYF TGCAGCGTTGGAATTGGCAGTGGAAACACCATATATTTT
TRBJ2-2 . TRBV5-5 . CASSLTQEETGELFF TGTGCCAGCAGCTTGACTCAGGAAGAGACCGGGGAGCTGTTTTTT
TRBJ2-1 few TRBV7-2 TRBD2 CASSRTSGSSYNEQFF TGTGCCAGCAGCAGGACTAGCGGAAGCTCCTACAATGAGCAGTTCTTC
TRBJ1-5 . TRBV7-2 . CASSLVDQPQHF TGTGCCAGCAGCTTAGTCGATCAGCCCCAGCATTTT
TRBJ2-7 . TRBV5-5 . CASSLSGRFYEQYF TGTGCCAGCAGCTTGAGCGGCAGATTCTACGAGCAGTACTTC
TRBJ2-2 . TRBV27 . CASSLRGGHTGELFF TGTGCCAGCAGTTTAAGGGGTGGTCACACCGGGGAGCTGTTTTTT
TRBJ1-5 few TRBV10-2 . CASSDRVGQPQHF TGCGCCAGCAGTGACAGGGTCGGTCAGCCCCAGCATTTT
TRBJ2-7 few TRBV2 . CASKGMGSYEQYF TGTGCCTCCAAGGGGATGGGCTCCTACGAGCAGTACTTC
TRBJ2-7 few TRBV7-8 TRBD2 CASGRTSGSYEQYF TGTGCCAGCGGACGGACTAGCGGCTCCTACGAGCAGTACTTC
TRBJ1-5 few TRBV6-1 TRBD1 CASGWGQGAAQPQHF TGTGCCAGCGGGTGGGGACAGGGGGCAGCTCAGCCCCAGCATTTT
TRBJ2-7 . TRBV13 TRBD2 CASSYKRGGYEQYF TGTGCCAGCAGCTATAAGCGGGGGGGCTACGAGCAGTACTTC
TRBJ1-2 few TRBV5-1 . CASSLDREYGYTF TGCGCCAGCAGCTTGGACAGGGAATATGGCTACACCTTC
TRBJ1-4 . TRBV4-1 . CASSQELIREKLFF TGCGCCAGCAGCCAAGAATTAATCCGGGAAAAACTGTTTTTT
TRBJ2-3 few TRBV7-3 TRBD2 CASSRGLAGFTDTQYF TGTGCCAGCAGTCGTGGACTAGCGGGATTTACAGATACGCAGTATTTT
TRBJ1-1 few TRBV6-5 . CASSSRVRGTEAFF TGTGCCAGCAGTTCCAGGGTAAGGGGCACTGAAGCTTTCTTT